This paragraph reports one TCR beta chain. Its matching antigen is unknown. These data are taken from a study of cytomegalovirus exposure and HLA in healthy donors. Study-wide results and limits: About 150 TCR beta chains were listed as cytomegalovirus-associated. Generally TCR sequences proved uncommon, though certain public TCRs appeared in numerous donors.

This CDR3 is built from 15 residues. Between the trimmed V and J ends, which lost 5 bases and 7 bases, there was a span of 18 bases. Germline loops: CDR1 MDHEN, CDR2 SYDVKM. Repertoires were generated with immunoSEQ multiplex PCR, while TCRdb's copy carries only in-frame clones and drops some. The table lists 82,000 or so clones, 85% to 95% of them singletons. The sequenced sample was PBMCs. V and J are TRBV28 and TRBJ2-1, with D possibly matching TRBD1 (6 bases). The TCR comes from a man between 18 and 29 years old in good health and CMV-seronegative. CDR3: CASSATGLTRNEQFF. The CDR3 coding sequence is TGTGCCAGCAGTGCAACAGGGCTTACACGGAATGAGCAGTTCTTC.